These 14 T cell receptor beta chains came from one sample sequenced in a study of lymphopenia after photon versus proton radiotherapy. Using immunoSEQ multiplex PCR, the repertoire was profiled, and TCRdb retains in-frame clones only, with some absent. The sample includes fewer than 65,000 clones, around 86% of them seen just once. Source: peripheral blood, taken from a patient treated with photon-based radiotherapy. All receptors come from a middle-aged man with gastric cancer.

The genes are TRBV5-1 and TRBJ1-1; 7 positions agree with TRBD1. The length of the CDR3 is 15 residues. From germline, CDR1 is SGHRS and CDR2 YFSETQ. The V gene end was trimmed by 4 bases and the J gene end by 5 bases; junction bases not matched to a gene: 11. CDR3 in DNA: TGCGCCAGCAGCCGCTACACAGGGGCGCGGACTGAAGCTTTCTTT. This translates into CASSRYTGARTEAFF.

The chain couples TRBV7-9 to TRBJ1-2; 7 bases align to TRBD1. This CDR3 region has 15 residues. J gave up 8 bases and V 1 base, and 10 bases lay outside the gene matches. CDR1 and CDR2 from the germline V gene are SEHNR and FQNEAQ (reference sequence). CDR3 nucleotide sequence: TGTGCCAGCAGCTTAGGTCTTAGACAGGGAGGAGGCTACACCTTC. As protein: CASSLGLRQGGGYTF.

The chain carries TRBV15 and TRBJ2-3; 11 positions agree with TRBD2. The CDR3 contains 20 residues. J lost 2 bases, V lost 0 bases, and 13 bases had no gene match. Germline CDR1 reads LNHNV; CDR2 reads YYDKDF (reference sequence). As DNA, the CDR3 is TGTGCCACCAGCAGAGACCTCGGGGCTAGCGGGGGGCTGAACACAGATACGCAGTATTTT. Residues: CATSRDLGASGGLNTDTQYF.

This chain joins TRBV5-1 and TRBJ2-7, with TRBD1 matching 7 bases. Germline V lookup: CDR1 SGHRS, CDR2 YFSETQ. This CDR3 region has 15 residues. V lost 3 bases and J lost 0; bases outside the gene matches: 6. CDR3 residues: CASSSLTGNSYEQYF. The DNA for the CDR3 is TGCGCCAGCAGCTCCCTGACAGGGAACTCCTACGAGCAGTACTTC.

This CDR3 is CASSASSLTDTQYF. The CDR3 bases are TGTGCCAGTAGTGCCAGCAGTCTCACAGATACGCAGTATTTT. This sequence joins TRBV19 and TRBJ2-3; D unclear. This CDR3 spans 14 amino acids. The germline gives CDR1 LNHDA, CDR2 SQIVND (reference sequence). Trimming pared 5 bases from V and 2 bases from J, leaving 11 bases between.

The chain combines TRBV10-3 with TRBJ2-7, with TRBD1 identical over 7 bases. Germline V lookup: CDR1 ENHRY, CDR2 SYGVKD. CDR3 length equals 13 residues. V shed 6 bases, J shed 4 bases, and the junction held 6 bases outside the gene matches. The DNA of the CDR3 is TGTGCCATCAGCTGGGACAGCGAGTACGAGCAGTACTTC. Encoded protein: CAISWDSEYEQYF.

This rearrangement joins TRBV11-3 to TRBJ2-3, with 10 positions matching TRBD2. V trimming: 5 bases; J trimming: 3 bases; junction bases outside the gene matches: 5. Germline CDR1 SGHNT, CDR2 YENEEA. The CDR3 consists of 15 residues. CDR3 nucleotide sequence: TGTGCCAGCAGCCGAGTAGCGGGGGGAACAGATACGCAGTATTTT. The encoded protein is CASSRVAGGTDTQYF. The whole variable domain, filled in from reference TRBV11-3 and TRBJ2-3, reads EAGVVQSPRYKIIEKKQPVAFWCNPISGHNTLYWYLQNLGQGPELLIRYENEEAVDDSQLPKDRFSAERLKGVDSTLKIQPAELGDSAVYLCASSRVAGGTDTQYFGPGTRLTVL.

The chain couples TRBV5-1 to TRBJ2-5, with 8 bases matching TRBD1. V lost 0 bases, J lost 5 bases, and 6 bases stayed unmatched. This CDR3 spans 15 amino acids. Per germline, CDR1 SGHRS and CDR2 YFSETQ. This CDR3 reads CASSLGTGFGETQYF. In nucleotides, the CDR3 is TGCGCCAGCAGCTTGGGGACAGGGTTTGGGGAGACCCAGTACTTC.

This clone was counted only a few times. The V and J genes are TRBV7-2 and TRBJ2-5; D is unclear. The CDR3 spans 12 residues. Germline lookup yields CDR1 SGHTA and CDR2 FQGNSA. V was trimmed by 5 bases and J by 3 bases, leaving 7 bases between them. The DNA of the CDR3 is TGTGCCAGCAGCCCCGTTAAAGAGACCCAGTACTTC. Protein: CASSPVKETQYF.

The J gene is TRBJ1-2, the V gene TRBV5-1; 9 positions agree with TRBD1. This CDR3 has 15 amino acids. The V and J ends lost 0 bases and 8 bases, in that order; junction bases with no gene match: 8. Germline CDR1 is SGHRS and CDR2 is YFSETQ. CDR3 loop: CASSLGTGGASGYTF. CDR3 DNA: TGCGCCAGCAGCTTGGGCACAGGGGGCGCGAGCGGCTACACCTTC.

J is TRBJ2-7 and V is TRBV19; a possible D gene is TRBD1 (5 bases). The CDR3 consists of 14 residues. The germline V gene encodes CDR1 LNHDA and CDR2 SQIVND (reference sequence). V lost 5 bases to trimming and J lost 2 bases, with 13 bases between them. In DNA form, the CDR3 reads TGTGCCAGTAGTGGCCAGGGAATTCCCTACGAGCAGTACTTC. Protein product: CASSGQGIPYEQYF.

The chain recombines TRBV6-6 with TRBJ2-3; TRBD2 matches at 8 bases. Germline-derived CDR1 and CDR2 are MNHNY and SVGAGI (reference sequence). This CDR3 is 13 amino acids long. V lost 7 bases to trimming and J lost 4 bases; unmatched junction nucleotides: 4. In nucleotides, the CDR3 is TGTGCCAGCAAGGCGGGGGGTCCAGATACGCAGTATTTT. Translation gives CASKAGGPDTQYF.

For the CDR3, the DNA is TGTGCCAGCAGCTTAGATACGCAGTATTTT. Amino acids: CASSLDTQYF. This chain links TRBV7-9 with TRBJ2-3; no clear D gene. Looked up from germline, CDR1 is SEHNR and CDR2 is FQNEAQ (reference sequence). V lost 1 base, J lost 7 bases, and 0 bases lay in between. The CDR3 loop spans 10 amino acids. Full variable domain (remainder filled in from reference TRBV7-9 and TRBJ2-3): DTGVSQNPRHKITKRGQNVTFRCDPISEHNRLYWYRQTLGQGPEFLTYFQNEAQLEKSRLLSDRFSAERPKGSFSTLEIQRTEQGDSAMYLCASSLDTQYFGPGTRLTVL.

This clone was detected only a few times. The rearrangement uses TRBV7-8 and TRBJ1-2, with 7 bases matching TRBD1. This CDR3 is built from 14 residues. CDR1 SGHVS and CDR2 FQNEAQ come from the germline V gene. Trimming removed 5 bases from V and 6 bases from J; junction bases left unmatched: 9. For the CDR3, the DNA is TGTGCCAGCAGCACTAGTCGGACAGGTCATGGCTACACCTTC. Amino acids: CASSTSRTGHGYTF. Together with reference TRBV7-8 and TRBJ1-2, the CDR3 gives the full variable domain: GAGVSQSPRYKVAKRGQDVALRCDPISGHVSLFWYQQALGQGPEFLTYFQNEAQLDKSGLPSDRFFAERPEGSVSTLKIQRTQQEDSAVYLCASSTSRTGHGYTFGSGTRLTVV.